The clone carrying this TCR beta chain was counted a single time. Its target is not known. Sequenced by immunoSEQ multiplex PCR; TCRdb stores in-frame clones only, minus some. Of about 82,000 clones listed, roughly 90% are singletons. The sample belongs to a study of identifying expanded T cells in peripheral blood. The study, taken as a whole, reports: Technical replicates showed roughly 1.2 changed clones; two weeks roughly 16; four weeks 19.

Collection occurred without any documented infections or immune events in donors. The CDR3 is 14 amino acids. The V and J ends lost 2 bases and 11 bases respectively, with 19 bases between them. From germline, CDR1 is SGHRS and CDR2 YFSETQ. The chain recombines TRBV5-1 with TRBJ1-1; D is perhaps TRBD1 (6 bases). Sequencing was done on a sample of blood. This receptor was obtained from a person between 18 and 69 years old in good health. The CDR3 nucleotides are TGCGCCAGCAGCTTAGGCGGGCAACAGGGAGGCGCTTTCTTT. It encodes CASSLGGQQGGAFF.